Many counts were recorded for the clone carrying this T cell receptor beta chain. Its cognate antigen is unknown. The data were obtained in a study of identical twins. Regarding the study as a whole: Fewer insertions characterized abundant cord blood beta clonotypes, whereas memory repertoires showed none.

Germline CDR1 and CDR2: DFQATT and SNEGSKA (reference sequence). This CDR3 is 16 amino acids long. The V end was cut by 1 base, the J end by 0 bases, with 14 bases between. TCRdb passed the 5' RACE reads through MiXCR, listing each CDR3 protein once. The data show around 250,000 distinct CDR3 sequences, approximately 11% seen once. The same sample was also used in a study of yellow fever vaccine responses in identical twins. That study adds: After vaccination, twins' T cell response reportedly seemed partly convergent, partly personalized.

The sample taken for sequencing was memory (CD45RO+) T cells sorted from blood. The gene calls are TRBV20-1 and TRBJ2-3; D perhaps matches TRBD2 (5 bases). The receptor comes from a woman under 30 in good health. Written as DNA, the CDR3 is TGCAGTGCTAGAGCGAGGGCTAGGGTCAGCACAGATACGCAGTATTTT. Its protein product is CSARARARVSTDTQYF.